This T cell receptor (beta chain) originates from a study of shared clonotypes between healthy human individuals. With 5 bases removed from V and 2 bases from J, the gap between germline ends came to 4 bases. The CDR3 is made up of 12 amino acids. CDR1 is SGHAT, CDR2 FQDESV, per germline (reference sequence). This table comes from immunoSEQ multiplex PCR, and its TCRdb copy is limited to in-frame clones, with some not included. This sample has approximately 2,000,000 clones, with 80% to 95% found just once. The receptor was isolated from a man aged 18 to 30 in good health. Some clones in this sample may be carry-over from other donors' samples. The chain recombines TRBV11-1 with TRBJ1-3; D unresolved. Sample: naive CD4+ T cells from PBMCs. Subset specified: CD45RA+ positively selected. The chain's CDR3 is CASSLPGNTIYF. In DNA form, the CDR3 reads TGTGCCAGCAGCCTTCCTGGAAACACCATATATTTT. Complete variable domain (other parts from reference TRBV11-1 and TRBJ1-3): EAEVAQSPRYKITEKSQAVAFWCDPISGHATLYWYRQILGQGPELLVQFQDESVVDDSQLPKDRFSAERLKGVDSTLKIQPAELGDSAMYLCASSLPGNTIYFGEGSWLTVV.